This T cell receptor (beta chain) was found in a study of Graves' ophthalmopathy and Graves' hyperthyroidism (dated by TCRdb to 2016 to 2019). Broadly, across the study: Peripheral blood samples were taken at the time of initial diagnosis, before any treatment was given. To tell Graves' ophthalmopathy apart from Graves' hyperthyroidism, and to predict which patients would progress to ophthalmopathy, the study relied on TCR beta repertoire signatures. In total, under 150 blood samples were TCR-sequenced: 43 ophthalmopathy, some 75 hyperthyroidism and roughly 17 hyperthyroidism-to-ophthalmopathy patients. To explore V-J signatures that separate ophthalmopathy from hyperthyroidism, a discovery set of about a hundred patients was enrolled, consisting of 40 to 45 with ophthalmopathy and roughly 59 with stable hyperthyroidism. An independent validation cohort comprised under 20 hyperthyroidism patients and 15 to 17 patients who later progressed from hyperthyroidism to ophthalmopathy. T-cell repertoires of thyroid tissue and blood were compared in six or seven hyperthyroidism patients. After sampling, hyperthyroidism patients received methimazole starting at 30 mg daily, and ophthalmopathy patients received high-dose intravenous methylprednisolone. On the study overall, not on this receptor specifically: No statistical method was used to set the sample size in advance, and the investigators knew which group each participant was assigned to. Ophthalmopathy was separated from stable hyperthyroidism by the 13-signature model with 87.88% sensitivity and approximately 84% specificity in cross-validation and with 80%/75% in the test set. Most of the expanded thyroid clonotypes with a frequency above 0.001 were also detected in blood, and it was suggested that the thyroid immune response may be reflected by blood repertoires. In validation, the model predicted ophthalmopathy progression with about 71% sensitivity and roughly 78% specificity; eleven to twelve predicted patients were CT-confirmed with GO in a median of 6.5 months.

Patients with ophthalmopathy had moderately to severely active disease, with a Clinical Activity Score of 3 or more, a NOSPECS grade of 4 or more, and a disease duration of less than 3 months. Patients were excluded if they had other autoimmune diseases, uncontrolled infections, pregnancy or lactation. Clinical symptoms, serum thyroxine, TRAb, thyroid ultrasound and orbital computed tomography formed the basis of the diagnosis. Using Ficoll-Paque density gradient centrifugation, PBMCs were isolated from about 10 ml of fresh peripheral blood. Total RNA was extracted with Trizol reagent and quality-checked on an Agilent 2100 Bioanalyzer. For repertoire sequencing, the TCR beta CDR3 regions were amplified from RNA transcripts. The first round of RT-PCR was done with HTBI primers and the Qiagen OneStep RT-PCR kit, and was followed by a second round of multiplex PCR, then size selection and purification. Sequencing of the libraries was carried out on an Illumina HiSeq2000 in paired-end mode with 100 bp reads. Per the authors' processing: Reads were processed with SOAPnuke, discarding reads with adapters, uncalled bases, mean Phred below 15, or no exact constant-primer or identifier match. COPE v1.2.5 was used to merge high-quality paired reads. Unique nucleotide sequences were defined as clonotypes and aligned to IMGT TRB V, D and J references using MiTCR v1.1. The analysis was limited to V-J combinations with a frequency above 0.0001, which together covered just over 98% of the repertoires. A TCR clonal expansion and chaos score per V-J combination was defined as the ratio of F50 clonal expansion to chaos observed in the TCRdist matrix. Features were reduced by Welch's t-statistics and random forest to 10 to 15 V-J combinations, which fed a naive Bayes classifier. The similarity between thyroid and blood repertoires was quantified using the Morisita-Horn index. The public sequencing data were trimmed at Q25 with fastp and processed into clonotypes with MiXCR by TCRdb, which kept only in-frame beta chains. Every distinct CDR3 protein forms one entry, paired with its most common genes and DNA. The authors' filters were not applied to this entry. Within this sample are about 740,000 distinct CDR3 sequences, with roughly two fifths of them counted one time only. The ten largest clones add up to 40% to 55% of the sample.

This clonotype has more than one count but fewer than ten. This receptor's antigen is unknown. Nothing much larger sits one base from this clone, and base qualities are not available. Trimming costs V 0 bases and J 5 bases, and their ends lie 15 bases apart. The CDR3 goes from the cysteine to the phenylalanine over 15 residues. Only CDR3 DNA remains: 45 bases, in frame from the first base. CDR1 and CDR2, looked up from the germline V gene, are SGHRS and YFSETQ. The sequencing input was peripheral blood. The receptor chain draws on TRBV5-1 and TRBJ2-7, with no confident D gene call. This sequence was found in an adult man with Graves' ophthalmopathy. The CDR3 here reads CASSLDGLQSDEQYF. The DNA sequence reads TGCGCCAGCAGCTTGGACGGCCTCCAAAGTGACGAGCAGTACTTC.